This T cell receptor (beta chain) stems from a study of T cells in Graves' hyperthyroidism and ophthalmopathy. The overall study: Peripheral blood samples were taken at initial diagnosis, prior to any treatment.

TCR beta CDR3 region amplification was performed from RNA transcripts. TCR CDR3 regions were first amplified by RT-PCR with HTBI primers. Each CDR3 protein gets one entry after TCRdb re-called the multiplex PCR reads with MiXCR. The table records under 40,000 distinct CDR3 sequences, about 52% of them present only once. Study-wide results and caveats: Blood also carried most thyroid clonotypes expanded above 0.001.

CDR1 SGHRS and CDR2 YFSETQ come from the germline V gene. The CDR3 has 16 residues. With regard to this clonotype: Antigen: not known. Mismatch with germline at one junction end may stem from a read error.

The sequenced sample was blood. The chain couples TRBV5-1 to TRBJ2-1, with 15 bases matching TRBD2. The source is a woman aged 35 to 49 with Graves' ophthalmopathy. CDR3 loop: CASSLGGTSGRNEQSF. The CDR3 region has the DNA TGCGCCAGCAGCTTGGGGGGGACTAGCGGGAGGAATGAGCAGTCCTTC.